This T cell receptor (beta chain) was recovered during a study of T-cell memory formation after mild COVID-19. Whole-study context: TCR clusters were largely donor specific.

In TCRdb, the 5' RACE reads were re-called with MiXCR into one record per CDR3 protein. The sample consists of fewer than 600,000 distinct CDR3 sequences, less than 25% of them appearing once. General observations from the study: Several responding clones turned up in pre-infection memory, indicating that cross-reactive memory may have taken part.

In the case of this clonotype: Its specificity is not known.

Unmatched junction bases numbered 6, after V lost 6 bases and J lost 1 base. Germline V lookup: CDR1 SGHVS, CDR2 FNYEAQ. The CDR3 has 14 amino acids. Sequencing was performed on PBMCs or a T cell subset sorted from them (not recorded which). The sequence derives from an adult woman who had mild COVID-19 (a few samples of this study predate the infection). Cell type and time point are not known. The V gene is TRBV7-6, the J gene TRBJ2-7; 7 bases fit TRBD1. CDR3 region: CASRPGTESYEQYF. The DNA of the CDR3 is TGTGCCAGCAGGCCCGGGACAGAGTCCTACGAGCAGTACTTC.